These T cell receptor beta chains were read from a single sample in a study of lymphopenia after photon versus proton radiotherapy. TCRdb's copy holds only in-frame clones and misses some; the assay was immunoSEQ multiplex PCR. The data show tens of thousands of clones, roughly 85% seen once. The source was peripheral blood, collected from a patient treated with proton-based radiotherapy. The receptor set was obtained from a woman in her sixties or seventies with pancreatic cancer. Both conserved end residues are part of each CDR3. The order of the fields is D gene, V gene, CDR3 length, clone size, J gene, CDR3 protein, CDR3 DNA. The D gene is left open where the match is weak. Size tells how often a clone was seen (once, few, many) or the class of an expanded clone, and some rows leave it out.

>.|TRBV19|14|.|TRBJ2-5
CASRATLTTETQYF
TGTGCCAGCAGAGCGACCCTAACTACCGAGACCCAGTACTTC
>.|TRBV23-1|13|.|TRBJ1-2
CASSQYGGDGYTF
TGCGCCAGCAGTCAATATGGGGGGGACGGCTACACCTTC
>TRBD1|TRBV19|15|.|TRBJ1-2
CASRPQGTTNYGYTF
TGTGCCAGTCGACCACAGGGGACAACTAACTATGGCTACACCTTC
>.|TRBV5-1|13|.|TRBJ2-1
CASSSDPGVEQFF
TGCGCCAGCAGCTCCGACCCAGGGGTAGAGCAGTTCTTC
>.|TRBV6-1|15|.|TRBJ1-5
CASSAPRQQLSPQHF
TGTGCCAGCAGTGCCCCCCGACAGCAACTCAGCCCCCAGCATTTT
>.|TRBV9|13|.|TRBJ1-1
CASSVDLSGEAFF
TGTGCCAGCAGCGTAGATTTGAGCGGTGAAGCTTTCTTT
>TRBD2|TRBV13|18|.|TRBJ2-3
CASSQTSGRAGSTDTQYF
TGTGCCAGCAGCCAAACTAGCGGGAGGGCCGGGAGCACAGATACGCAGTATTTT
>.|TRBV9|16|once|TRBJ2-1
CASSGGGSGSYNEQFF
TGTGCCAGCAGCGGAGGGGGGAGCGGTTCCTACAATGAGCAGTTCTTC
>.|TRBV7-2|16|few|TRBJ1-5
CASSLYGGFSNQPQHF
TGTGCCAGCAGCTTATATGGAGGGTTCAGCAATCAGCCCCAGCATTTT
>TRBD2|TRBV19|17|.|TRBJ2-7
CASSLLGTSGVSYEQYF
TGTGCCAGTAGCCTCCTCGGGACTAGCGGGGTCTCCTACGAGCAGTACTTC
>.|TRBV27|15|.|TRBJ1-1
CASSRGRTMNTEAFF
TGTGCCAGCAGTCGGGGCAGAACCATGAACACTGAAGCTTTCTTT
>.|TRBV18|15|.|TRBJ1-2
CASSPVDLTNYGYTF
TGTGCCAGCTCACCAGTGGACTTAACTAACTATGGCTACACCTTC
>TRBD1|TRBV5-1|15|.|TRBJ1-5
CASSLGTGETQPQHF
TGCGCCAGCAGCTTGGGGACAGGGGAGACTCAGCCCCAGCATTTT
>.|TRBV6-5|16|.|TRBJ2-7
CASSYDSRGIAYEQYF
TGTGCCAGCAGTTACGATTCCAGGGGTATTGCTTACGAGCAGTACTTC
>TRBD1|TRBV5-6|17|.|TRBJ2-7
CASSFATLGTAFSEQYF
TGTGCCAGCAGCTTTGCCACCTTGGGGACAGCCTTTAGCGAGCAGTACTTC
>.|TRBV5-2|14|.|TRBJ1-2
CASSQPGNLYGYTF
TGTGCCAGCAGCCAACCAGGGAATTTATATGGCTACACCTTC
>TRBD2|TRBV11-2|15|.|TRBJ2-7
CASSGTSGRNGEQYF
TGTGCCAGCAGCGGGACTAGCGGGAGAAATGGCGAGCAGTACTTC
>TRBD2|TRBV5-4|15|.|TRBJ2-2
CAAGLAGVRTGELFF
TGTGCCGCCGGGCTAGCGGGAGTTCGGACCGGGGAGCTGTTTTTT
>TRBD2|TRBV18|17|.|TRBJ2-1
CASSTAGGISSYNEQFF
TGTGCCAGCTCAACAGCGGGAGGGATTAGCTCCTACAATGAGCAGTTCTTC
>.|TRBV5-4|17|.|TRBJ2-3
CASSLISHGSGGDTQYF
TGTGCCAGCAGCTTGATATCGCACGGGAGTGGCGGAGATACGCAGTATTTT
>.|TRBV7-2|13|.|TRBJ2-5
CASSLEPMETQYF
TGTGCCAGCAGCTTAGAACCGATGGAGACCCAGTACTTC
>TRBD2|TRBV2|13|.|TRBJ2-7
CASIAGVPYEQCF
TGTGCCAGCATTGCGGGAGTCCCCTACGAGCAGTGCTTC
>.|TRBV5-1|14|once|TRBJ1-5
CASSLEGSNQPQHF
TGCGCCAGCAGCTTGGAAGGCAGCAATCAGCCCCAGCATTTT
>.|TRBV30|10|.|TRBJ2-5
CAWARETQYF
TGTGCCTGGGCTAGGGAGACCCAGTACTTC
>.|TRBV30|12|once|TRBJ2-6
CAWTTGANVLTF
TGTGCCTGGACGACAGGGGCCAACGTCCTGACTTTC
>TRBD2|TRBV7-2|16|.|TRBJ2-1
CASSPEVAGPYNEQFF
TGTGCCAGCAGCCCCGAAGTAGCGGGACCCTACAATGAGCAGTTCTTC
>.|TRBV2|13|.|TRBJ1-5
CASNEVRDQPQHF
TGTGCCAGCAACGAGGTTAGGGATCAGCCCCAGCATTTT
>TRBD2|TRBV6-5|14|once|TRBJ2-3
CASRLAGGGGTQYF
TGTGCCAGCAGACTAGCGGGAGGTGGAGGCACGCAGTATTTT
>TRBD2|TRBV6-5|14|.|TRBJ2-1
CASSYGSGSDEQFF
TGTGCCAGCAGTTACGGAAGCGGGAGCGATGAGCAGTTCTTC
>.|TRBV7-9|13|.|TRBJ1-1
CASSPTGYTEAFF
TGTGCCAGCAGTCCTACAGGGTACACTGAAGCTTTCTTT
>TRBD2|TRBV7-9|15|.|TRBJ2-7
CASSPGLAPSYEQYF
TGTGCCAGCAGCCCCGGACTAGCGCCTTCCTACGAGCAGTACTTC
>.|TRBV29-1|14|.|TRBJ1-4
CSGAEGRRNEKLFF
TGCAGCGGGGCGGAGGGAAGGCGAAATGAAAAACTGTTTTTT
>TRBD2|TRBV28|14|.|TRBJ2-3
CASSPGGVRDTQYF
TGTGCCAGCAGCCCTGGGGGGGTCAGGGATACGCAGTATTTT
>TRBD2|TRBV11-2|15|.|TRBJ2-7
CASSLGLAPSYEQYF
TGTGCCAGCAGCCTGGGACTAGCCCCTTCCTACGAGCAGTACTTC
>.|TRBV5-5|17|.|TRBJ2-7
CASSPGGSRDRSYEQYF
TGTGCCAGCAGTCCGGGGGGATCTCGGGACAGAAGTTACGAGCAGTACTTC